One and the same sample provided the 13 T cell receptor beta chains below, sequenced in a study of shared clonotypes between healthy human individuals. The repertoire was sequenced with immunoSEQ multiplex PCR; TCRdb's copy has only in-frame clones and lacks some. The sample contains around 100,000 clones, about 72% of which appear only once. The source material was memory CD8+ T cells sorted from blood. Subset defined: CD45RO+ cells pooled with CCR7-negative TemRA cells. Every receptor here comes from a woman aged 25 to 39 in good health.

This chain joins TRBV18 and TRBJ2-7; the match to TRBD1 covers 12 bases. This CDR3 region has 16 residues. Germline V lookup: CDR1 KGHSH, CDR2 LQKENI. The V and J ends lost 6 bases and 5 bases, in that order; junction bases with no gene match: 11. The CDR3 DNA reads TGTGCCAGCTCCCTGGGACAGGGGGCATCGTACAACGAGCAGTACTTC. It translates to CASSLGQGASYNEQYF.

This clone was counted between two and nine times. The chain is built from TRBV2 and TRBJ2-3; 9 bases map to TRBD2. CDR1 and CDR2 (germline): SNHLY, FYNNEI. Unmatched junction bases numbered 17, after V lost 3 bases and J lost 1 base. CDR3 length: 20 amino acids. In DNA, the CDR3 is TGTGCCAGCAGTGATGACTCGGCCCCTATAGCGGGAGCGGGCACAGATACGCAGTATTTT. This gives the protein CASSDDSAPIAGAGTDTQYF.

The gene calls are TRBV19 and TRBJ2-2, with no clear D. The CDR3 loop spans 15 amino acids. The germline V gene has CDR1 LNHDA and CDR2 SQIVND (reference sequence). Trimming left V 1 base short and J 1 base short, with 7 bases between. The CDR3 spells CASSIAYMNTGELFF. In DNA form, the CDR3 reads TGTGCCAGTAGTATAGCCTACATGAACACCGGGGAGCTGTTTTTT. Full variable domain (missing parts from reference TRBV19 and TRBJ2-2): DGGITQSPKYLFRKEGQNVTLSCEQNLNHDAMYWYRQDPGQGLRLIYYSQIVNDFQKGDIAEGYSVSREKKESFPLTVTSAQKNPTAFYLCASSIAYMNTGELFFGEGSRLTVL.

The J gene is TRBJ1-1, the V gene TRBV7-9, with D possibly TRBD1 on 5 matching bases. Germline V gives CDR1 SEHNR, CDR2 FQNEAQ (reference sequence). V lost 5 bases and J 5 bases, leaving 18 bases between the germline ends. The CDR3 is 15 residues long. Here the CDR3 reads CASSPPQGVWTEAFF. CDR3 nucleotide sequence: TGTGCCAGCAGCCCACCCCAAGGGGTGTGGACTGAAGCTTTCTTT.

The chain is built from TRBV6-1 and TRBJ2-1, with TRBD2 matching 8 bases. Trimming cost V 4 bases and J 7 bases; bases outside gene matches: 9. The germline CDR1 and CDR2 sequences are MNHNS and SASEGT. The length of the CDR3 is 15 residues. In DNA, the CDR3 is TGTGCCAGCAGTGGGAGAGCGGGAGAGGGGAATGAGCAGTTCTTC. Translated, it gives CASSGRAGEGNEQFF.

The chain links TRBV12-2 to TRBJ1-2; the table's D call, TRBD1, was not checked against the DNA. TRBV12-2 is designated a pseudogene. CDR3 size: 15 residues. The CDR3 DNA is TGTGCAAGTCGAGCCTGGACAGGCCCCATACATGGCTACACCTTC. It yields the protein CASRAWTGPIHGYTF.

This clone was detected only once. This likely came from a read error, as a far larger clone is one base away. Other nucleotide sequences in the sample specify the same CDR3. The J gene is TRBJ2-3, the V gene TRBV9; 7 bases are shared with TRBD2. CDR1 and CDR2 from the germline V gene are SGDLS and YYNGEE. J lost 6 bases, V lost 0 bases, and 4 bases had no gene match. The CDR3 is made up of 14 amino acids. The CDR3 is CASSVGGGSDTQYF. The DNA for the CDR3 is TGTGCCAGCAGCGTAGGGGGGGGGTCGGATACGCAGTATTTT.

The chain is built from TRBV27 and TRBJ1-3, with unresolved D. There are 13 residues in the CDR3. Trimming cost V 4 bases and J 2 bases, with 6 bases left between them. From germline, CDR1 is MNHEY and CDR2 SMNVEV (reference sequence). The CDR3 coding sequence is TGTGCCAGCAGTTACAAGCCTGGAAACACCATATATTTT. Translated, it gives CASSYKPGNTIYF.

This clone appeared a single time. The chain combines TRBV25-1 with TRBJ2-7; D is unresolved. Germline V gene data show CDR1 as MGHDK and CDR2 as SYGVNS. This CDR3 contains 12 residues. Trimming cost V 6 bases and J 2 bases, with 8 bases left between them. The CDR3 sequence is CASSDDAYEQYF. The CDR3, as DNA: TGTGCCAGCAGCGACGATGCCTACGAGCAGTACTTC.

Only one count was recorded for this clone. The chain is built from TRBV10-3 and TRBJ1-2, with TRBD1 matching 8 bases. Germline loops: CDR1 ENHRY, CDR2 SYGVKD. The V segment lost 10 bases and the J segment 5 bases; nucleotides outside the gene matches: 3. CDR3 length: 11 amino acids. The CDR3 DNA reads TGTGCCACACAGGGGGATTATGGCTACACCTTC. It codes for CATQGDYGYTF.

This clone was seen at least ten times. The chain carries TRBV25-1 and TRBJ2-7; 9 positions agree with TRBD2. With 4 bases clipped from V and 3 bases from J, the junction kept 16 bases outside the gene matches. CDR1 is MGHDK, CDR2 SYGVNS, per germline. The length of the CDR3 is 18 residues. The CDR3, as DNA: TGTGCCAGCAGTGGAGGATGGGGGAAGCGGGAGGTCATCTACGAGCAGTACTTC. Its protein product is CASSGGWGKREVIYEQYF.

The rearrangement uses TRBV18 and TRBJ2-7; D gene uncertain. Trimming removed 5 bases at V and 2 bases at J, with 7 bases between. Germline V gene data show CDR1 as KGHSH and CDR2 as LQKENI. The CDR3 consists of 12 residues. CDR3 in DNA: TGTGCCAGCTCAGACGGACCCTACGAGCAGTACTTC. Its protein product is CASSDGPYEQYF.

This clone has only one observation. This chain links TRBV4-1 with TRBJ2-2; possibly TRBD2 for D (6 bases). The V and J ends lost 4 bases and 3 bases respectively, with 12 bases between them. Germline-derived CDR1 and CDR2 are MGHRA and YSYEKL. The length of the CDR3 is 15 residues. The CDR3 is CASSRRDGDTGELFF. The CDR3 DNA sequence: TGCGCCAGCAGCCGGAGGGACGGTGACACCGGGGAGCTGTTTTTT.